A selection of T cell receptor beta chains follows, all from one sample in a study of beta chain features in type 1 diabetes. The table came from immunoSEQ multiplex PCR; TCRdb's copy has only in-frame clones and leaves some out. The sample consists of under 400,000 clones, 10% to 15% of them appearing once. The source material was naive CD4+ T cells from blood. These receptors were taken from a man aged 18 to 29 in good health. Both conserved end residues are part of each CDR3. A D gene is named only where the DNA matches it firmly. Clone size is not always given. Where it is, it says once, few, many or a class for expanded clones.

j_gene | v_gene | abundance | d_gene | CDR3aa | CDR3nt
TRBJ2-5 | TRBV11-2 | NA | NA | CASRGRGSGTQYF | TGTGCCAGCAGGGGCAGGGGAAGTGGGACCCAGTACTTC
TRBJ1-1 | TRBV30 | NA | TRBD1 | CAWTFDRVTEAFF | TGTGCCTGGACGTTCGACAGGGTCACTGAAGCTTTCTTT
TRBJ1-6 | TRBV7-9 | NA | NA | CASSSSSYNSPLHF | TGTGCCAGCAGTAGTAGCTCCTATAATTCACCCCTCCACTTT
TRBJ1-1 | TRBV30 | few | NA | CAWSRTENTEAFF | TGTGCCTGGAGTCGGACAGAGAACACTGAAGCTTTCTTT
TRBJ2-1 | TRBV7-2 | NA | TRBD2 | CASSPTSGAYNEQFF | TGTGCCAGCAGCCCGACTAGCGGGGCGTACAATGAGCAGTTCTTC
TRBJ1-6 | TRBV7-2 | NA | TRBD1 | CASSPYGQGVQNSPLHF | TGTGCCAGCAGCCCCTACGGGCAGGGGGTACAAAATTCACCCCTCCACTTT
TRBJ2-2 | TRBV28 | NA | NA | CASSFSGLNTGELFF | TGTGCCAGCAGTTTTTCGGGACTCAACACCGGGGAGCTGTTTTTT
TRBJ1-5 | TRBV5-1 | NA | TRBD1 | CASSGGLQGVGNQPQHF | TGCGCCAGCAGCGGAGGATTACAGGGGGTAGGCAATCAGCCCCAGCATTTT
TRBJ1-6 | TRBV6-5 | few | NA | CASSTGRYNSPLHF | TGTGCCAGCAGTACAGGGAGATATAATTCACCCCTCCACTTT
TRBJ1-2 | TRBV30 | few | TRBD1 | CAWSRDRGPYGYTF | TGTGCCTGGAGCAGGGACAGGGGACCGTATGGCTACACCTTC
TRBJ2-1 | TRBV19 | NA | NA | CASSTLGRASSYNEQFF | TGTGCCAGTAGTACACTAGGGCGCGCGTCTTCCTACAATGAGCAGTTCTTC
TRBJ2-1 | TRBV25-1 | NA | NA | CASSESPTGRAYNEQFF | TGTGCCAGCAGTGAAAGCCCTACAGGGAGGGCCTACAATGAGCAGTTCTTC
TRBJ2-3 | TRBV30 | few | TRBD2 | CAWSARGAGGTDTQYF | TGTGCCTGGAGCGCACGGGGAGCGGGGGGCACAGATACGCAGTATTTT
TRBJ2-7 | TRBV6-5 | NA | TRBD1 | CASSPTGVVLYEQYF | TGTGCCAGCAGCCCGACAGGGGTTGTTTTGTACGAGCAGTACTTC
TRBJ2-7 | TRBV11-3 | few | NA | CASSIDGDSYEQYF | TGTGCCAGCAGCATTGACGGAGACTCCTACGAGCAGTACTTC
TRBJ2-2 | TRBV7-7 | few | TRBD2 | CASSSGLAGAAGELFF | TGTGCCAGCAGCTCAGGACTAGCGGGGGCGGCCGGGGAGCTGTTTTTT
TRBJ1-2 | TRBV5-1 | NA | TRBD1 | CASSGGQGHGYTF | TGCGCCAGCAGCGGTGGACAGGGGCATGGCTACACCTTC
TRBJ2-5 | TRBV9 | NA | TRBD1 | CASSVGQQETQYF | TGTGCCAGCAGCGTGGGACAGCAAGAGACCCAGTACTTC
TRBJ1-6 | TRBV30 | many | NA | CAWTEGRALHF | TGTGCCTGGACCGAGGGAAGGGCCCTCCACTTT
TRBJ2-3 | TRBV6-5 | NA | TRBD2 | CASTPSGRGDTQYF | TGTGCCAGCACCCCTAGCGGGAGGGGAGATACGCAGTATTTT
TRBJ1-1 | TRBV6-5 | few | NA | CASREGRREAFF | TGTGCCAGCAGGGAGGGGCGAAGGGAAGCTTTCTTT
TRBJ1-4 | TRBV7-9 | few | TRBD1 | CASSTQWGQGNEKLFF | TGTGCCAGCAGTACACAATGGGGACAGGGTAATGAAAAACTGTTTTTT
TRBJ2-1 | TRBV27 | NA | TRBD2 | CASSLRLAAYNEQFF | TGTGCCAGCAGTTTAAGGCTAGCGGCTTACAATGAGCAGTTCTTC
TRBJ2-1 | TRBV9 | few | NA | CASSVFSGSSYNEQFF | TGTGCCAGCAGCGTGTTCTCCGGGAGCTCCTACAATGAGCAGTTCTTC
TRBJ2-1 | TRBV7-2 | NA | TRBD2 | CASSKWSGGTYNEQFF | TGTGCCAGCAGCAAATGGAGCGGGGGGACGTACAATGAGCAGTTCTTC
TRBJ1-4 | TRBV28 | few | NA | CASSPGGTTNEKLFF | TGTGCCAGCAGCCCGGGCGGGACAACTAATGAAAAACTGTTTTTT
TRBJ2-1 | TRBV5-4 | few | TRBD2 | CASSLTSGYNEQFF | TGTGCCAGCAGCTTGACTAGCGGCTACAATGAGCAGTTCTTC
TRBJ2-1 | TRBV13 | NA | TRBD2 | CASSLEGLAGVSNEQFF | TGTGCCAGCAGCCTAGAAGGACTAGCGGGAGTGAGTAATGAGCAGTTCTTC
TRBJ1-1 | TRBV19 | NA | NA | CASSIPGPEAFF | TGTGCCAGTAGTATCCCCGGTCCCGAAGCTTTCTTT
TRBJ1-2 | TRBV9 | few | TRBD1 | CASSRDRPGIGYTF | TGTGCCAGCAGCCGGGACAGGCCCGGAATTGGCTACACCTTC
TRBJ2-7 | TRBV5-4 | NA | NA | CATASDSSSLYEQYF | TGTGCCACCGCAAGCGACAGTTCCTCCCTCTACGAGCAGTACTTC
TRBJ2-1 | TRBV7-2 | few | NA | CASSFLEKGRQFF | TGTGCCAGCAGCTTTTTGGAGAAAGGTAGGCAGTTCTTC
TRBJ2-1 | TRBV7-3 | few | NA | CASSLSWDSGYEQFF | TGTGCCAGCAGCTTATCTTGGGACAGCGGGTATGAGCAGTTCTTC
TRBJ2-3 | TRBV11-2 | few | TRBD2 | CASSTGLAGGVDTQYF | TGTGCCAGCAGCACCGGACTAGCGGGGGGAGTAGATACGCAGTATTTT
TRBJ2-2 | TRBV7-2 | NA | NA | CASSLPSRTGELFF | TGTGCCAGCAGCTTACCCTCGAGAACCGGGGAGCTGTTTTTT
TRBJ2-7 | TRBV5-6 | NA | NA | CASSLRGSSTGEQYF | TGTGCCAGCAGCTTGAGGGGGAGCTCGACGGGCGAGCAGTACTTC
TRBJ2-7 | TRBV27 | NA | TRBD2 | CASSLSRGDEQYF | TGTGCCAGCAGTTTATCTCGGGGGGACGAGCAGTACTTC
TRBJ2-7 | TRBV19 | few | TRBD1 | CASSLRTGGYEQYF | TGTGCCAGTAGTCTCCGGACAGGGGGTTACGAGCAGTACTTC
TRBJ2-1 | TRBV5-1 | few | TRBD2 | CASSLGIAGGRYNEQFF | TGCGCCAGCAGCTTGGGTATAGCGGGAGGTCGATACAATGAGCAGTTCTTC
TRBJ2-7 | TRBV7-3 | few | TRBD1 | CASSPGQGPYEQYF | TGTGCCAGCAGCCCTGGACAGGGACCGTACGAGCAGTACTTC
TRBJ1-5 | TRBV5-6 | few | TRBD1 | CASSWGQPKPNQPQHF | TGTGCCAGCAGCTGGGGACAGCCGAAGCCCAATCAGCCCCAGCATTTT
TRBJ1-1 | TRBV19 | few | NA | CARKQRGSSNTEAFF | TGTGCCAGAAAACAAAGGGGGTCATCCAACACTGAAGCTTTCTTT
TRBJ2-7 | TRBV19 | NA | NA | CASSTVGGTYEQYF | TGTGCCAGTAGTACTGTAGGCGGCACCTACGAGCAGTACTTC
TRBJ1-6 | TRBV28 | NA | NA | CASRYPLSGALHF | TGTGCCAGCAGGTATCCCCTTTCGGGGGCCCTCCACTTT
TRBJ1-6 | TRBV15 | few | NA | CATSRDTQFISPLHF | TGTGCCACCAGCAGAGATACGCAGTTTATTTCACCCCTCCACTTT
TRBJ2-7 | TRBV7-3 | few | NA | CASSLNTGWDEQYF | TGTGCCAGCAGCTTAAATACAGGGTGGGACGAGCAGTACTTC
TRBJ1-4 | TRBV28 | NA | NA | CASSTAATNEKLFF | TGTGCCAGCAGCACCGCGGCTACTAATGAAAAACTGTTTTTT
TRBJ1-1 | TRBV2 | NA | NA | CASSPRWDTEAFF | TGTGCCAGCAGCCCCAGGTGGGACACTGAAGCTTTCTTT
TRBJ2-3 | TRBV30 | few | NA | CAWSVGAFGADTQYF | TGTGCCTGGAGTGTAGGTGCCTTCGGGGCAGATACGCAGTATTTT
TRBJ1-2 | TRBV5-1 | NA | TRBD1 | CASSPDDRDGYTF | TGCGCCAGCAGCCCGGACGACAGGGATGGCTACACCTTC
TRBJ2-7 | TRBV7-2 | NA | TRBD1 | CASSPLDRDRSYEQYF | TGTGCCAGCAGTCCACTCGATCGGGACAGATCCTACGAGCAGTACTTC
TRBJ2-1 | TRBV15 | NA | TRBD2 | CATRASGTNEQFF | TGTGCCACCCGGGCTAGCGGGACCAATGAGCAGTTCTTC
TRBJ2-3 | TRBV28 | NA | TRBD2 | CASSFALAGGTDTQYF | TGTGCCAGCAGTTTCGCCCTAGCGGGAGGGACAGATACGCAGTATTTT